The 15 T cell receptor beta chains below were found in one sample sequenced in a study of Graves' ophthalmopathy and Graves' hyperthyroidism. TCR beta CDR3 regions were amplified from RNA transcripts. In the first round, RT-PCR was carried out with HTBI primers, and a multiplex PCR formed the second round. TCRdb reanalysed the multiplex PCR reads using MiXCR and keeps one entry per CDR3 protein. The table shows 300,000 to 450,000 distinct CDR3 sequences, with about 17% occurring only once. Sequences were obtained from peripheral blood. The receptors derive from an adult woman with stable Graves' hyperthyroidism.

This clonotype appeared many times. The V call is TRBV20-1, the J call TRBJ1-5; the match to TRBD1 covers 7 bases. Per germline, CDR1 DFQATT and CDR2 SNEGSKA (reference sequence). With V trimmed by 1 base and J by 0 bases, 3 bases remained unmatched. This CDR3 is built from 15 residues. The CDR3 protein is CSARGGQASNQPQHF. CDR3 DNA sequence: TGCAGTGCTAGAGGAGGACAGGCTAGCAATCAGCCCCAGCATTTT.

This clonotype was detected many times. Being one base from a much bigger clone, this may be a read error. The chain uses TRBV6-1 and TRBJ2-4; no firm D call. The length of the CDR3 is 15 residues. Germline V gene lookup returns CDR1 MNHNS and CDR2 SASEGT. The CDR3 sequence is CASSEAWIAKNIKYF. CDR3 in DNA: TGTGCCAGCAGTGAAGCATGGATAGCCAAAAACATTAAGTACTTC.

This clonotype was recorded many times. CDR3 DNA: TGTGCCAGTAGTACCGGGCCATCAAGCGGCTACGAGCAGTACTTC. It specifies CASSTGPSSGYEQYF. The chain couples TRBV19 to TRBJ2-7; D is possibly TRBD2 (5 bases). Trimming cost V 4 bases and J 3 bases, with 16 bases left between them. Germline lookup yields CDR1 LNHDA and CDR2 SQIVND (reference sequence). The CDR3 contains 15 residues.

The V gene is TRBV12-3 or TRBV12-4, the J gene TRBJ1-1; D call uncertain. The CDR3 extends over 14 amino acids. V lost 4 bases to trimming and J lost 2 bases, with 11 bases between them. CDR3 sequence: CASSYARVNTEAFF. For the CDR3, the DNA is TGTGCCAGCAGTTACGCGAGAGTTAACACTGAAGCTTTCTTT.

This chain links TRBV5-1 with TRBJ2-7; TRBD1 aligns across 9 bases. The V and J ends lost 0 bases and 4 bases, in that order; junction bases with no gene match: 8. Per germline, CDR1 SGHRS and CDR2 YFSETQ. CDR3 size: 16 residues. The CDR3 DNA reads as TGCGCCAGCAGCTTGGAGCCCGGGACAGGGCTTTACGAGCAGTACTTC. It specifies CASSLEPGTGLYEQYF.

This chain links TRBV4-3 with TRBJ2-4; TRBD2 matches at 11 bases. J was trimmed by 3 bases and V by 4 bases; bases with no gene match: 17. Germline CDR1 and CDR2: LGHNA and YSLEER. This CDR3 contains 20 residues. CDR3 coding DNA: TGCGCCAGCAGCCTCCTCCCGACTAGCGGGGCCTTTATAGGCAAAAACATTCAGTACTTC. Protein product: CASSLLPTSGAFIGKNIQYF.

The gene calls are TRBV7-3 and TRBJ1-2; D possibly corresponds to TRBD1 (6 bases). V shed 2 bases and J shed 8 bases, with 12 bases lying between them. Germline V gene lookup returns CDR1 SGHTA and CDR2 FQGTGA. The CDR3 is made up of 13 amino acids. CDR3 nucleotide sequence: TGTGCCAGCAGCTTAGGCAGGGGAGACGGCTACACCTTC. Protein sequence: CASSLGRGDGYTF.

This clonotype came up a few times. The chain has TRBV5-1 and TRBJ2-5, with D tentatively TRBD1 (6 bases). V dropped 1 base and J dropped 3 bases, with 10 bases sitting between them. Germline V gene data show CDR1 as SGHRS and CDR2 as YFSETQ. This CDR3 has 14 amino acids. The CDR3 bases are TGCGCCAGCAGCTTGCAGGGGTCGGAAGAGACCCAGTACTTC. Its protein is CASSLQGSEETQYF.

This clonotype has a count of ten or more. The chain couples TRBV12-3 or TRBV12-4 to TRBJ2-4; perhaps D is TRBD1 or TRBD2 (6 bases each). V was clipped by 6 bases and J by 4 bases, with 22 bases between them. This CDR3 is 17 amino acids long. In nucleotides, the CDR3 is TGTGCCAGCAGCCCCCGAGGAGGGGACACCTTAAAAAACATTCAGTACTTC. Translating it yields CASSPRGGDTLKNIQYF.

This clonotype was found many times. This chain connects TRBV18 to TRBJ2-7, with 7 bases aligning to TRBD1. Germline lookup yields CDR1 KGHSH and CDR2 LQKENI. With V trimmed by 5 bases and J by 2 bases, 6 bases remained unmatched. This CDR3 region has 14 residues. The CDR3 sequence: CASSTRQGPYEQYF. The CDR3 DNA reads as TGTGCCAGCTCAACCCGACAGGGCCCCTACGAGCAGTACTTC.

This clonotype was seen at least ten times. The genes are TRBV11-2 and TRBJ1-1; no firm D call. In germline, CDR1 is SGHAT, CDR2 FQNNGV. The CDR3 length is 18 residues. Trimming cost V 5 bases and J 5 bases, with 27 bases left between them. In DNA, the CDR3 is TGTGCCAGCAGCGGCCCCGGGAAACCCCATGACCTGAGAACTGAAGCTTTCTTT. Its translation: CASSGPGKPHDLRTEAFF.

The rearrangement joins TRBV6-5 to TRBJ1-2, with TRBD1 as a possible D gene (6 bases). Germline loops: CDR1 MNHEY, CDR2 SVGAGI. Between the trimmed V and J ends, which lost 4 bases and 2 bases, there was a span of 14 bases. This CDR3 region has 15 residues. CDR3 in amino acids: CASSFAGTHNYGYTF. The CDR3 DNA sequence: TGTGCCAGCAGTTTTGCCGGGACACACAACTATGGCTACACCTTC.

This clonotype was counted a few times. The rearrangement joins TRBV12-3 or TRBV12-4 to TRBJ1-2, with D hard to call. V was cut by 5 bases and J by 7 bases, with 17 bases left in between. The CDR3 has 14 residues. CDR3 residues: CASSLRALRGGYTF. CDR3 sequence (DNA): TGTGCCAGCAGTCTCCGGGCCCTCCGGGGTGGCTACACCTTC.

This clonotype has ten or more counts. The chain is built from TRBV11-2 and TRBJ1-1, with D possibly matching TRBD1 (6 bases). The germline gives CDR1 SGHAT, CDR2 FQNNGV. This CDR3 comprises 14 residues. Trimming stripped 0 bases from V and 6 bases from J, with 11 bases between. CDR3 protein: CASSLEGKGAEAFF. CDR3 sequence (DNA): TGTGCCAGCAGCTTAGAGGGTAAGGGGGCTGAAGCTTTCTTT.

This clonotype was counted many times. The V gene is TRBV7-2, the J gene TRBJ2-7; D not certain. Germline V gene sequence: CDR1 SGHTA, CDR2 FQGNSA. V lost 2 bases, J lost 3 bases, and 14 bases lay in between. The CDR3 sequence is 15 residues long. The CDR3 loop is CASSLSSGLDYEQYF. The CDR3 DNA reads TGTGCCAGCAGCTTATCTTCCGGGTTGGACTACGAGCAGTACTTC.